This T cell receptor (beta chain) stems from a study of cytomegalovirus exposure and HLA in healthy donors. PCR used 60 Vbeta primers and 13 Jbeta primers. Here immunoSEQ multiplex PCR was the method, and the copy in TCRdb shows in-frame clones only, minus some. The sample shows around 140,000 clones, 80% of them seen only once. The sample holds a few counts of this clone. Compared with germline, one end of the junction differs, possibly owing to a read error. The V gene's germline CDR1 is GTSNPN and CDR2 SVGIG (reference sequence). This CDR3 spans 13 amino acids. The sequence derives from a man in his fifties in good health and CMV-seronegative. Sample: PBMCs. The V call is TRBV30, the J call TRBJ1-4; possible D gene TRBD1, 5 bases. The CDR3 nucleotides are TGTGCCTGGAGTGTACAGGTCAATGAGAAACTGTTTTTT. It is translated as CAWSVQVNEKLFF.